One and the same sample provided the 2 T cell receptor beta chains below, sequenced in a study of T cells after yellow fever vaccination. TCRdb passed the 5' RACE reads through MiXCR, listing each CDR3 protein once. The sample lists a few hundred thousand distinct CDR3 sequences; roughly 12% were seen once. This material consisted of PBMCs, taken on the day of the first yellow fever vaccination. The receptor source for this set is a man between 18 and 35 years old who received the YFV17D yellow fever vaccine.

The chain uses TRBV10-3 and TRBJ2-3; D is perhaps TRBD2 (5 bases). Per the germline V gene, CDR1 is ENHRY and CDR2 is SYGVKD. V was pared by 6 bases and J by 2 bases, with 15 bases between. The CDR3 sequence is 15 residues long. The CDR3 DNA is TGTGCCATCAGCCCGACTACATTAAACACAGATACGCAGTATTTT. This encodes CAISPTTLNTDTQYF.

This clonotype turned up a few times. This chain links TRBV7-2 with TRBJ2-7, with 7 bases lining up with TRBD1. This CDR3 comprises 15 residues. Per the germline V gene, CDR1 is SGHTA and CDR2 is FQGNSA. V shed 4 bases, J shed 0 bases, and the junction held 6 bases outside the gene matches. The CDR3 loop is CASSYAGTDSYEQYF. DNA of the CDR3: TGTGCCAGCAGCTATGCCGGGACAGACTCCTACGAGCAGTACTTC. Variable domain in full (rest from reference TRBV7-2 and TRBJ2-7): GAGVSQSPSNKVTEKGKDVELRCDPISGHTALYWYRQSLGQGLEFLIYFQGNSAPDKSGLPSDRFSAERTGGSVSTLTIQRTQQEDSAVYLCASSYAGTDSYEQYFGPGTRLTVT.